Each of the 15 T cell receptor beta chains below was sequenced from the same sample in a study of Graves' ophthalmopathy and Graves' hyperthyroidism. RNA transcripts yielded amplified TCR beta CDR3 regions. HTBI primers served in a first-round RT-PCR, which a second-round multiplex PCR followed. TCRdb independently ran MiXCR on the multiplex PCR reads; one entry per CDR3 protein. The sample gives hundreds of thousands of distinct CDR3 sequences, 22% of which show up once; approximately 6.5% is in the top ten. Sequencing was carried out using peripheral blood. The receptor source for this set is a woman under 30 with stable Graves' hyperthyroidism. Some clones in this sample may be carry-over from other donors' samples.

This clonotype was observed at least ten times. The chain employs TRBV5-6 and TRBJ2-5, with D maybe TRBD2 (6 bases). Looked up from germline, CDR1 is SGHDT and CDR2 is YYEEEE. V dropped 0 bases and J dropped 5 bases, with 11 bases sitting between them. The CDR3 loop spans 14 amino acids. CDR3 in amino acids: CASSLARGVETQYF. Here the CDR3 DNA reads TGTGCCAGCAGCTTGGCGCGGGGAGTTGAGACCCAGTACTTC. Full variable domain (rest looked up from reference TRBV5-6 and TRBJ2-5): DAGVTQSPTHLIKTRGQQVTLRCSPKSGHDTVSWYQQALGQGPQFIFQYYEEEERQRGNFPDRFSGHQFPNYSSELNVNALLLGDSALYLCASSLARGVETQYFGPGTRLLVL.

The chain recombines TRBV12-3 or TRBV12-4 with TRBJ1-1; TRBD1 matches at 7 bases. The CDR3 consists of 14 residues. The V segment lost 6 bases and the J segment 4 bases; nucleotides outside the gene matches: 8. The DNA of the CDR3 is TGTGCCAGCAGACCAGACAGGGTACTCACTGAAGCTTTCTTT. Translation: CASRPDRVLTEAFF.

This clonotype has a count of ten or more. The chain employs TRBV28 and TRBJ2-7; D is uncertain. The CDR3 loop spans 14 amino acids. Trimming left V 6 bases short and J 7 bases short, with 19 bases between. Per germline, CDR1 MDHEN and CDR2 SYDVKM. CDR3 bases: TGTGCCAGCAGCCCCCCAGTCACAACCGGGGAGCAGTACTTC. Translation gives CASSPPVTTGEQYF.

This clonotype has at least ten counts. The genes are TRBV20-1 and TRBJ1-2, with 7 nucleotides matching TRBD1. CDR1 is DFQATT, CDR2 SNEGSKA, per germline (reference sequence). With V trimmed by 3 bases and J by 6 bases, 13 bases remained unmatched. The CDR3 is made up of 15 amino acids. This chain's CDR3 is CSASRPTGRRDGYTF. In DNA form, the CDR3 reads TGCAGTGCTAGTCGACCGACAGGGAGGAGGGATGGCTACACCTTC.

This clonotype was picked up many times. This chain uses TRBV27 with TRBJ1-6, with TRBD1 as a possible D gene (5 bases). This CDR3 contains 15 residues. Trimming pared 2 bases from V and 6 bases from J, leaving 11 bases between. Looked up from germline, CDR1 is MNHEY and CDR2 is SMNVEV (reference sequence). This CDR3 reads CASSLEGAGNSPLHF. DNA for the CDR3: TGTGCCAGCAGTTTAGAAGGGGCAGGTAATTCACCCCTCCACTTT.

This clonotype was observed many times. This rearrangement joins TRBV28 to TRBJ1-1; perhaps TRBD1 as D (6 bases). The CDR3 extends over 16 amino acids. V dropped 7 bases and J dropped 4 bases, with 22 bases sitting between them. Germline V gives CDR1 MDHEN, CDR2 SYDVKM. Here the CDR3 DNA reads TGTGCCAGCATCAACACCTCTGGGGGGCCCGGCACTGAAGCTTTCTTT. It is translated as CASINTSGGPGTEAFF. Looking up the rest from reference TRBV28 and TRBJ1-1 gives the full variable domain: DVKVTQSSRYLVKRTGEKVFLECVQDMDHENMFWYRQDPGLGLRLIYFSYDVKMKEKGDIPEGYSVSREKKERFSLILESASTNQTSMYLCASINTSGGPGTEAFFGQGTRLTVV.

This clonotype was seen ten or more times. The CDR3 region has the DNA TGTGCCAGCAGCTTATCAGGGGGGCTAGGAATGTACGAGCAGTACTTC. It encodes CASSLSGGLGMYEQYF. V gene TRBV7-3 combines with J gene TRBJ2-7; a weak D match, TRBD1 (7 bases). Germline CDR1 SGHTA, CDR2 FQGTGA. V lost 2 bases and J lost 4, with 18 bases in between. This CDR3 has 16 amino acids.

This clonotype appeared many times. This chain uses TRBV19 with TRBJ1-1; 8 bases match TRBD1. The CDR3 spans 15 residues. CDR1 is LNHDA, CDR2 SQIVND, per germline (reference sequence). Trimming at V came to 7 bases and at J to 1 base, leaving 8 bases not matched to a gene. The CDR3 DNA is TGTGCCAGTAAATTACCGGGGACAGGGAACACTGAAGCTTTCTTT. Translation gives CASKLPGTGNTEAFF. The whole variable domain, remainder taken from reference TRBV19 and TRBJ1-1, is DGGITQSPKYLFRKEGQNVTLSCEQNLNHDAMYWYRQDPGQGLRLIYYSQIVNDFQKGDIAEGYSVSREKKESFPLTVTSAQKNPTAFYLCASKLPGTGNTEAFFGQGTRLTVV.

The table lists this clonotype with many counts. The gene calls are TRBV12-3 or TRBV12-4 and TRBJ1-6; D may be TRBD1 (6 bases). Trimming took off 5 bases at V and 4 bases at J, with 12 bases between the two ends. This CDR3 contains 15 residues. The CDR3 DNA follows: TGTGCCAGCAGTACCCGACAGGCTTATAATTCACCCCTCCACTTT. It translates to CASSTRQAYNSPLHF.

A few counts support this clonotype. The rearrangement joins TRBV27 to TRBJ2-2; 8 positions agree with TRBD2. This CDR3 is built from 15 residues. Germline CDR1 is MNHEY and CDR2 is SMNVEV (reference sequence). J gave up 4 bases and V 6 bases, and 7 bases lay outside the gene matches. CDR3 DNA sequence: TGTGCCAGCAGCCCAGCGGGGGCCCTCACCGGGGAGCTGTTTTTT. Encoded protein: CASSPAGALTGELFF.

This clonotype was found a few times. The chain links TRBV6-5 to TRBJ2-7, with 9 bases matching TRBD1. With V trimmed by 0 bases and J by 5 bases, 8 bases remained unmatched. Germline values: CDR1 MNHEY, CDR2 SVGAGI. This CDR3 spans 16 amino acids. CDR3 residues: CASSYSPGQGSNEQYF. CDR3 coding DNA: TGTGCCAGCAGTTACTCCCCGGGACAGGGAAGTAACGAGCAGTACTTC.

This clonotype was counted many times. One junction end disagrees with the germline gene, perhaps due to a read error. The V gene is TRBV6-1, the J gene TRBJ2-4, with D uncertain. The CDR3 is 13 residues long. Germline V gives CDR1 MNHNS, CDR2 SASEGT. CDR3 DNA sequence: TGTGCCAGCACCCTGGTTCCTCGAGACATTAAGTACTTC. Amino acid sequence: CASTLVPRDIKYF.

This clonotype has at least ten counts. The rearrangement joins TRBV28 to TRBJ2-7; tentative D call: TRBD2 (6 bases). Germline V gene sequence: CDR1 MDHEN, CDR2 SYDVKM. This CDR3 contains 15 residues. Trimming pared 6 bases from V and 0 bases from J, leaving 15 bases between. This chain's CDR3 is CASRSTSTLSYEQYF. The CDR3 DNA reads TGTGCCAGCAGATCAACTAGCACTCTCTCCTACGAGCAGTACTTC.

This clonotype was counted ten times or more. The chain employs TRBV28 and TRBJ1-1; TRBD1 matches at 8 bases. The V segment lost 5 bases and the J segment 5 bases; nucleotides outside the gene matches: 7. The CDR3 covers 14 residues. Per germline, CDR1 MDHEN and CDR2 SYDVKM. This CDR3 reads CASSPQGEGTEAFF. The CDR3 DNA follows: TGTGCCAGCAGTCCACAGGGGGAGGGTACTGAAGCTTTCTTT.

The chain employs TRBV28 and TRBJ2-7; 9 bases line up with TRBD1. J gave up 8 bases and V 6 bases, and 14 bases lay outside the gene matches. CDR1 and CDR2 (germline): MDHEN, SYDVKM. The CDR3 consists of 15 residues. CDR3 sequence: CASSTSRDRVVQQYF. The CDR3 bases are TGTGCCAGCAGCACCTCACGGGACAGGGTGGTGCAGCAGTACTTC.